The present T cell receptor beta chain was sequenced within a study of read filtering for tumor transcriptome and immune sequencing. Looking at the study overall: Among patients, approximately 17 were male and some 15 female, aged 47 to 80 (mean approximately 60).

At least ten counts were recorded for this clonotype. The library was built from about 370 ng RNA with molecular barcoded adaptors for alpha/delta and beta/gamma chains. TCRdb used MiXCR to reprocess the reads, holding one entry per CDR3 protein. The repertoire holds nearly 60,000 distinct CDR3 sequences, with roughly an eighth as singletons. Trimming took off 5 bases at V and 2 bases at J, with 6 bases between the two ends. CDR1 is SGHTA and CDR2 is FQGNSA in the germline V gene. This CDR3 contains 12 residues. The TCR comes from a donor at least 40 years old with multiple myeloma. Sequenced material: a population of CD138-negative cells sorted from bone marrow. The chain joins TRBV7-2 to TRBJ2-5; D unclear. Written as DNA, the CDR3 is TGTGCCAGCAGCACCTATCAAGAGACCCAGTACTTC. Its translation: CASSTYQETQYF.